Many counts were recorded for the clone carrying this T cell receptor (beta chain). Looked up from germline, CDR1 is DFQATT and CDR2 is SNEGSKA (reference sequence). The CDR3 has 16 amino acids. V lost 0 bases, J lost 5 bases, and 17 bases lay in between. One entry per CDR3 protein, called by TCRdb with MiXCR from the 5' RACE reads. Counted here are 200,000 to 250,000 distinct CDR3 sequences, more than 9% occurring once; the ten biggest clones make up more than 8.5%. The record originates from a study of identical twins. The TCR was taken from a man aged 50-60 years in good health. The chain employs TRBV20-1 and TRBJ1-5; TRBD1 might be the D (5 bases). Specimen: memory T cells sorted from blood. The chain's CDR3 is CSARDLRTLGDQPQHF. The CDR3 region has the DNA TGCAGTGCTAGAGATTTGAGAACTCTGGGGGATCAGCCCCAGCATTTT.